These T cell receptor beta chains were read from a single sample in a study of cytomegalovirus exposure and HLA in healthy donors. Only in-frame clones appear in the TCRdb table, and some are missing; sequencing was by immunoSEQ multiplex PCR. The sample holds about 69,000 clones, 55% to 75% seen once. Sequencing was carried out using PBMCs. These receptors were collected from a woman aged 25 to 39 in good health and CMV-seronegative. The CDR3 runs from the conserved cysteine through the conserved F or W. Fields, in order: D gene, J gene, V gene, clone size, CDR3 protein, CDR3 DNA. A D gene is named only where the DNA matches it firmly. Clone size is given for some rows only: seen once, a few or many times, or a class if the clone is expanded.

TRBD2,TRBJ2-1,TRBV2,-,CASSEALGGLSSYNEQFF,TGTGCCAGCAGTGAAGCGCTGGGGGGGTTATCATCCTACAATGAGCAGTTCTTC
TRBD1,TRBJ2-7,TRBV18,-,CASSPQSQGAPLGQYF,TGTGCCAGCTCACCTCAATCTCAGGGGGCCCCCTTAGGGCAGTACTTC
-,TRBJ1-1,TRBV19,-,CASSIAAGITEAFF,TGTGCCAGTAGTATCGCCGCAGGGATCACTGAAGCTTTCTTT
-,TRBJ1-2,TRBV27,once,CASSSLLYVQHGYTF,TGTGCCAGCAGTTCCCTACTGTATGTCCAACATGGCTACACCTTC
-,TRBJ2-2,TRBV2,few,CASSGQAGGTGELFF,TGTGCCAGCAGTGGACAGGCGGGTGGCACCGGGGAGCTGTTTTTT
TRBD1,TRBJ1-4,TRBV2,-,CASSKGQATNEKLFF,TGTGCCAGCAGTAAGGGACAGGCAACTAATGAAAAACTGTTTTTT
TRBD1,TRBJ1-5,TRBV9,-,CASSPGTGVRNQPQHF,TGTGCCAGCAGCCCAGGGACAGGGGTCAGAAATCAGCCCCAGCATTTT
TRBD1,TRBJ1-2,TRBV6-5,-,CASSYQGQGLNYGYTF,TGTGCCAGCAGTTACCAGGGACAGGGATTAAACTATGGCTACACCTTC
-,TRBJ2-2,TRBV11-2,few,CASSLEGVAISAGELFF,TGTGCCAGCAGCTTAGAGGGAGTGGCGATTTCGGCCGGGGAGCTGTTTTTT
-,TRBJ1-6,TRBV5-6,-,CASSLVAGSNSPLHF,TGTGCCAGCAGCTTGGTGGCAGGAAGTAATTCACCCCTCCACTTT
-,TRBJ1-1,TRBV7-9,-,CASSPRGGDSNTEAFF,TGTGCCAGCAGCCCTAGGGGGGGGGATTCGAACACTGAAGCTTTCTTT
-,TRBJ1-3,TRBV4-1,-,CASSQDRGTGNTIYF,TGCGCCAGCAGCCAAGATCGGGGGACTGGAAACACCATATATTTT
TRBD2,TRBJ2-5,TRBV7-6,-,CASSLGGGAVETQYF,TGTGCCAGCAGCTTAGGGGGGGGTGCGGTAGAGACCCAGTACTTC
TRBD2,TRBJ2-1,TRBV6-4,-,CASSEASGVINEQFF,TGTGCCAGCAGTGAGGCTAGCGGGGTGATCAATGAGCAGTTCTTC
-,TRBJ2-3,TRBV28,-,CASTLLSGPDTQYF,TGTGCCAGCACCTTATTATCCGGTCCAGATACGCAGTATTTT
-,TRBJ1-3,TRBV29-1,-,CSVETSGNTIYF,TGCAGCGTTGAGACTTCTGGAAACACCATATATTTT
-,TRBJ1-2,TRBV2,-,CASGLLDSSSDGYTF,TGTGCCAGCGGCCTTCTTGACAGTTCATCTGATGGCTACACCTTC
-,TRBJ2-3,TRBV11-3,few,CASTQGQGDTQYF,TGTGCCAGCACCCAAGGCCAGGGCGATACGCAGTATTTT
-,TRBJ2-5,TRBV7-3,-,CASSQGGGEETQYF,TGTGCCAGCAGCCAGGGAGGGGGAGAAGAGACCCAGTACTTC
TRBD1,TRBJ1-2,TRBV10-1,-,CATRQGARGYTF,TGCGCCACCAGACAGGGGGCGAGAGGCTACACCTTC
-,TRBJ2-1,TRBV7-3,-,CASSLIRRGAGNEQFF,TGTGCCAGCAGCTTAATCCGACGGGGTGCAGGCAATGAGCAGTTCTTC
TRBD2,TRBJ2-7,TRBV6-6,once,CASKVASGGYEQYF,TGTGCCAGCAAGGTGGCTAGCGGGGGGTATGAGCAGTACTTC